This T cell receptor beta chain was retrieved from a study of blood T cell repertoires in COVID-19. Study-wide background: Researchers got acute and convalescent COVID-19 samples from the United States, Italy and Spain. Sources were T cells, B-cell-depleted T cells, or PBMCs; the material itself was cDNA or gDNA.

In the study's own analysis: Estimation of nucleated cell counts relied on the amplification of reference gene primers. Here immunoSEQ multiplex PCR was the method, and the copy in TCRdb shows in-frame clones only, minus some. V and J calls plus clone size are reproduced from that table; the DNA served to infer D and trimming. Among around 40,000 clones, approximately 90% were seen once, and the ten largest hold 6.2%. The CDR3 runs to 12 residues. CDR1 is PRHDT and CDR2 is FYEKMQ in the germline V gene (reference sequence). V lost 6 bases, J lost 2 bases, and 6 bases lay in between. This chain uses TRBV13 with TRBJ2-3, with D unclear. The source material was peripheral blood. This sequence originates from a human donor in a cohort sampled during active COVID-19. In nucleotides, the CDR3 is TGTGCCAGCAGTTTTAACACAGATACGCAGTATTTT. This translates into CASSFNTDTQYF.